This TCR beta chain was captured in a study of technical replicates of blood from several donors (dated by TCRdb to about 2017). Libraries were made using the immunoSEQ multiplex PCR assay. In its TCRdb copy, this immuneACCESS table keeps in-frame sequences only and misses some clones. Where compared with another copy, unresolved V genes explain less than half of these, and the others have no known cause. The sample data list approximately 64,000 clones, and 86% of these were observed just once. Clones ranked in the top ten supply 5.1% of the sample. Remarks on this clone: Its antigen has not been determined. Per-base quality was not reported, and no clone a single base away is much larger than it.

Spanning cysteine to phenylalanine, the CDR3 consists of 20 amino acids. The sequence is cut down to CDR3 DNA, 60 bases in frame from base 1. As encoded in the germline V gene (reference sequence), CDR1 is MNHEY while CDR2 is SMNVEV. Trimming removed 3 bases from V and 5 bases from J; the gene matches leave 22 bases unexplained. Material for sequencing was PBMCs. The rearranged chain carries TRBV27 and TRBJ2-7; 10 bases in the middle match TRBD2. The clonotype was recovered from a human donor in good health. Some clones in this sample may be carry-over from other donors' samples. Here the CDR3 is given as CASSFKVSSGRPLAIHEQYF. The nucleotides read TGTGCCAGCAGTTTTAAGGTTTCTAGCGGGAGACCCTTGGCAATCCACGAGCAGTACTTC.